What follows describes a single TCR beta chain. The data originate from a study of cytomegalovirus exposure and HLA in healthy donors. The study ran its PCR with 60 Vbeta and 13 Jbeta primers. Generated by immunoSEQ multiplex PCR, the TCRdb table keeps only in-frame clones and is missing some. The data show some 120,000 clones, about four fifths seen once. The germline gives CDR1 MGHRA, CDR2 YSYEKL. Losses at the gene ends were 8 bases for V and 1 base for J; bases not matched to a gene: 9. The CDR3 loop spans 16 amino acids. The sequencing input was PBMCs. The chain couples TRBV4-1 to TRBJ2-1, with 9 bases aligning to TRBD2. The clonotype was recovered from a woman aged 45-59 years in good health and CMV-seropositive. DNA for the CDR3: TGCGCCAGCGGCGGAGTTGCGGGAGGGTCCTACAATGAGCAGTTCTTC. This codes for CASGGVAGGSYNEQFF.